Each of the 10 T cell receptor beta chains below was sequenced from the same sample in a study of blood T cell repertoires in COVID-19. Method: immunoSEQ multiplex PCR; TCRdb's copy keeps in-frame clones and lacks some. Here the sample spans fewer than 250,000 clones, approximately 85% being singletons. Sequenced material: peripheral blood. The receptor source for this set is a man aged 45 to 65 with acute or convalescent COVID-19.

The rearrangement joins TRBV7-8 to TRBJ2-2; the match to TRBD1 covers 7 bases. Germline loops: CDR1 SGHVS, CDR2 FQNEAQ. CDR3 length: 14 amino acids. The J segment lost 4 bases and the V segment lost 7 bases, leaving 6 bases of the junction unmatched. The DNA of the CDR3 is TGTGCCAGCACTGGGACAGACCCCACCGGGGAGCTGTTTTTT. Protein: CASTGTDPTGELFF.

The sample holds one count of this clone. J is TRBJ1-2 and V is TRBV2; D perhaps matches TRBD1 (6 bases). The V gene lost 0 bases and the J gene lost 5 bases, with 13 bases spanning the gap. The CDR3 runs to 15 residues. The germline gives CDR1 SNHLY, CDR2 FYNNEI. This CDR3 reads CASSEAGGTQYGYTF. The CDR3 nucleotides are TGTGCCAGCAGTGAAGCGGGGGGGACACAATATGGCTACACCTTC.

The rearrangement uses TRBV18 and TRBJ2-7; no firm D call. Germline V gene sequence: CDR1 KGHSH, CDR2 LQKENI. CDR3 length: 11 residues. V lost 3 bases to trimming and J lost 5 bases, with 5 bases between them. This chain's CDR3 is CASSPENEQYF. The CDR3 DNA reads as TGTGCCAGCTCACCCGAGAACGAGCAGTACTTC.

This clone was observed a few times. The J gene is TRBJ2-7, the V gene TRBV24-1; D is perhaps TRBD2 (6 bases). This CDR3 region has 13 residues. V lost 1 base and J 9 bases, leaving 12 bases between the germline ends. Germline V gene lookup returns CDR1 KGHDR and CDR2 SFDVKD. CDR3 residues: CATSDFTGVGQYF. The CDR3 DNA follows: TGTGCCACCAGTGATTTTACGGGAGTGGGGCAGTACTTC.

The V and J genes are TRBV5-1 and TRBJ1-1, with D possibly TRBD1 on 6 matching bases. CDR1 and CDR2 (germline): SGHRS, YFSETQ. The germline V and J ends were trimmed by 1 base and 1 base, with 11 bases remaining between them. The CDR3 has 15 residues. The CDR3 DNA reads TGCGCCAGCAGCTTGCAGGGGACGGCGAACACTGAAGCTTTCTTT. It codes for CASSLQGTANTEAFF.

This clone was observed many times. The chain uses TRBV5-4 and TRBJ1-2; TRBD1 is a possible D gene (5 bases). Looked up from germline, CDR1 is SGHNT and CDR2 is YYREEE (reference sequence). Trimming shortened V by 3 bases and J by 3 bases, and 15 bases separated the two germline ends. The length of the CDR3 is 15 residues. The CDR3 protein is CASSSDTGIDYGYTF. The CDR3 DNA sequence: TGTGCCAGCAGCTCGGACACAGGTATCGACTATGGCTACACCTTC.

The rearrangement joins TRBV28 to TRBJ1-6; 8 bases are a match to TRBD1. The CDR3 has 16 residues. Germline lookup yields CDR1 MDHEN and CDR2 SYDVKM. V lost 4 bases and J lost 6; bases outside the gene matches: 8. This CDR3 reads CASSSPQGAINSPLHF. In DNA, the CDR3 is TGTGCCAGCAGTTCCCCCCAGGGGGCGATTAATTCACCCCTCCACTTT. Filled out from reference TRBV28 and TRBJ1-6, the complete variable domain reads DVKVTQSSRYLVKRTGEKVFLECVQDMDHENMFWYRQDPGLGLRLIYFSYDVKMKEKGDIPEGYSVSREKKERFSLILESASTNQTSMYLCASSSPQGAINSPLHFGNGTRLTVT.

The chain carries TRBV2 and TRBJ2-1; 7 positions agree with TRBD2. Germline V gives CDR1 SNHLY, CDR2 FYNNEI. CDR3 length equals 14 residues. J lost 12 bases, V lost 6 bases, and 14 bases had no gene match. This CDR3 reads CASRDPGLSLGQFF. CDR3 coding DNA: TGTGCCAGCAGGGACCCGGGACTAAGTTTGGGGCAGTTCTTC.

The gene calls are TRBV11-2 and TRBJ2-3, with D tentatively TRBD2 (6 bases). V lost 1 base to trimming and J lost 2 bases, with 16 bases between them. This CDR3 comprises 17 residues. Per germline, CDR1 SGHAT and CDR2 FQNNGV. The CDR3: CASSLGRSGLPTDTQYF. The CDR3 region has the DNA TGTGCCAGCAGCTTAGGTCGTAGCGGCCTGCCCACAGATACGCAGTATTTT.

The CDR3 sequence: CASTSGAYEQYF. The CDR3 DNA sequence: TGTGCCAGCACCAGCGGGGCCTACGAGCAGTACTTC. The V gene is TRBV28, the J gene TRBJ2-7, with TRBD2 matching over 7 bases. The V and J ends lost 7 bases and 2 bases, in that order; junction bases with no gene match: 2. The CDR3 runs 12 residues. Germline CDR1 and CDR2: MDHEN and SYDVKM. Variable domain in full (rest from reference TRBV28 and TRBJ2-7): DVKVTQSSRYLVKRTGEKVFLECVQDMDHENMFWYRQDPGLGLRLIYFSYDVKMKEKGDIPEGYSVSREKKERFSLILESASTNQTSMYLCASTSGAYEQYFGPGTRLTVT.